The clone carrying this TCR beta chain is medium-sized by share. As yet, its antigen is unknown. The sample belongs to a study of circulating CD8 cells and anti-PD-1 response in melanoma. Live CD3+CD8+TCRalphabeta+ cells were sorted into four subsets by PD-1 and/or TIGIT. The V and J ends lost 3 bases and 0 bases respectively, with 12 bases between them. Germline CDR1 is MGHRA and CDR2 is YSYEKL. This CDR3 comprises 16 residues. Whole-study results and caveats: Replicates were generally not done for experiments.

The QIAseq Immune Repertoire TCR panel built the libraries from roughly 16 ng of total RNA. From the reads, TCRdb called clonotypes with MiXCR, one entry per CDR3 protein. The table has 680 or so distinct CDR3 sequences, roughly 6.4% seen once. The gene calls are TRBV4-1 and TRBJ1-3; D gene unclear. This specimen consisted of CD8+ T cells from PBMCs, obtained at baseline or after one month of anti-PD-1 therapy (not recorded which). The source of this sequence is a human donor with melanoma. The CDR3 DNA is TGCGCCAGCAGCCAGAGCCTCGGCTACTCTGGAAACACCATATATTTT. Encoded protein: CASSQSLGYSGNTIYF.